This T cell receptor (beta chain) was documented in a study of T cells in Graves' hyperthyroidism and ophthalmopathy. This clonotype was observed many times. Its antigen is still unknown. A junction end diverges from the germline sequence, so it may reflect a read error. Notes on the study in general: Most expanded thyroid clonotypes above 0.001 recurred in blood.

Amplification targeted TCR beta CDR3 regions from RNA transcripts. RT-PCR in the first round (using the HTBI primer set) targeted the TCR CDR3. Using its own MiXCR run on the multiplex PCR reads, TCRdb lists one record per CDR3 protein. The sample carries around 620,000 distinct CDR3 sequences, 46% recorded once. Germline lookup yields CDR1 SNHLY and CDR2 FYNNEI. The CDR3 length is 14 residues. Not enrolled were patients with uncontrolled infection, other autoimmune disease, pregnancy or lactation. Diagnostic decisions used clinical symptoms, serum thyroxine and TRAb, thyroid ultrasound and orbital computed tomography.

Sequences were obtained from peripheral blood or thyroid tissue (not recorded which). The sequence was collected from an adult woman with Graves' disease, either hyperthyroidism or ophthalmopathy (not recorded which). The rearrangement joins TRBV2 to TRBJ2-7; either TRBD1 or TRBD2 may supply D (9 bases each). Here the CDR3 DNA reads TGCGCCAGCAGCGGGGGGACAGGGAACTACGAGCAGTACTTC. Protein: CASSGGTGNYEQYF.